This T cell receptor (beta chain) was documented in a study of T cell changes during pregnancy in multiple sclerosis. CDR1 and CDR2 (germline): MNHNS, SASEGT. V gave up 8 bases and J gave up 4 bases; unmatched junction bases: 9. CDR3 length equals 15 residues. The protocol was immunoSEQ multiplex PCR, while the TCRdb copy is restricted to in-frame clones and leaves out a portion. The sample yields approximately 87,000 clones, 80% to 95% seen once. This chain joins TRBV6-1 and TRBJ2-7, with 12 bases lining up with TRBD1. This sequence originates from a female donor with multiple sclerosis, enrolled in a pregnancy study. This material consisted of CD4+ T cells from peripheral blood mononuclear cells, taken in the second trimester of pregnancy. The DNA for the CDR3 is TGTGCCAGCTCCCCCTGGGGACAGGGGGCGTACGAGCAGTACTTC. Translation: CASSPWGQGAYEQYF.